Below, 17 T cell receptor beta chains from the same sample are listed, as sequenced in a study of blood T cell repertoires in COVID-19. Some clones are missing from TCRdb's copy, which holds only in-frame ones; the method was immunoSEQ multiplex PCR. The sample holds approximately 300,000 clones, 86% seen once. Material: PBMCs or T cells enriched from blood (not recorded which). The receptor set was obtained from a woman between 18 and 29 years old who had recovered from COVID-19.

The V gene is TRBV2, the J gene TRBJ2-5, with D unresolved. Germline loops: CDR1 SNHLY, CDR2 FYNNEI. This CDR3 is built from 13 residues. Between the trimmed V and J ends, which lost 5 bases and 5 bases, there was a span of 12 bases. The DNA of the CDR3 is TGTGCCAGCAGTTCCATGGGCCGGGAGACCCAGTACTTC. It codes for CASSSMGRETQYF.

J is TRBJ1-1 and V is TRBV4-1; D perhaps matches TRBD1 (6 bases). This CDR3 has 15 amino acids. With 5 bases removed from V and 1 base from J, the gap between germline ends came to 14 bases. Germline V gene sequence: CDR1 MGHRA, CDR2 YSYEKL. The CDR3 loop is CASSKLGQPNTEAFF. CDR3 nucleotide sequence: TGCGCCAGCAGCAAACTAGGACAGCCGAACACTGAAGCTTTCTTT.

This chain connects TRBV7-9 to TRBJ2-2; 8 nucleotides match TRBD2. The CDR3 runs to 16 residues. CDR1 is SEHNR and CDR2 is FQNEAQ in the germline V gene (reference sequence). V lost 5 bases and J lost 7; bases outside the gene matches: 12. The CDR3 DNA reads as TGTGCCAGCAGCCCCATACGGGGGGGCATCGGCGGGGAGCTGTTTTTT. It codes for CASSPIRGGIGGELFF.

The chain combines TRBV18 with TRBJ2-5; 7 positions agree with TRBD2. Per germline, CDR1 KGHSH and CDR2 LQKENI. This CDR3 has 13 amino acids. With 0 bases clipped from V and 5 bases from J, the junction kept 0 bases outside the gene matches. The CDR3 coding sequence is TGTGCCAGCTCACCACCGGGGGGGGAGACCCAGTACTTC. Its protein product is CASSPPGGETQYF.

The chain recombines TRBV9 with TRBJ2-7, with TRBD2 matching 10 bases. Germline V gene sequence: CDR1 SGDLS, CDR2 YYNGEE. J was trimmed by 2 bases and V by 3 bases; bases with no gene match: 2. The CDR3 is 14 amino acids. As DNA, the CDR3 is TGTGCCAGCAGCGCGAGCGGGGGGGCCTACGAGCAGTACTTC. Translated, it gives CASSASGGAYEQYF.

The chain employs TRBV2 and TRBJ2-7; 7 nucleotides line up with TRBD1. Germline trimming cut 4 bases from V and 3 bases from J; bases unmatched to any gene: 3. Germline V gives CDR1 SNHLY, CDR2 FYNNEI. The CDR3 is 13 residues long. The CDR3 sequence: CASSGDRVYEQYF. The CDR3 coding sequence is TGTGCCAGCAGTGGGGACAGAGTCTACGAGCAGTACTTC.

This clone occurred a few times. This chain connects TRBV4-3 to TRBJ1-3; D is perhaps TRBD1 (5 bases). Deletions cut 0 bases from V and 2 bases from J, with 14 bases between. The CDR3 is 17 residues long. The germline CDR1 and CDR2 sequences are LGHNA and YSLEER. The CDR3 DNA follows: TGCGCCAGCAGCCAAGATCGGGGGGTCGCGGCTGGAAACACCATATATTTT. Translated: CASSQDRGVAAGNTIYF.

The CDR3 DNA sequence: TGTGCCAGCAGCCCCGAGTCGACTATGAACACTGAAGCTTTCTTT. This codes for CASSPESTMNTEAFF. The chain has TRBV5-4 and TRBJ1-1; D remains unclear. V was shortened by 4 bases and J by 0 bases, with 13 bases between the two germline ends. Germline V CDR1 and CDR2: SGHNT, YYREEE (reference sequence). The CDR3 has 15 amino acids.

CDR3 protein: CASSIGGWRGDVNEQFF. The CDR3, as DNA: TGTGCCAGTAGTATAGGAGGATGGCGGGGGGATGTTAATGAGCAGTTCTTC. The V and J genes are TRBV19 and TRBJ2-1, with TRBD2 identical over 8 bases. V lost 1 base to trimming and J lost 7 bases; unmatched junction nucleotides: 12. The CDR3 length is 17 residues. CDR1 and CDR2 (germline): LNHDA, SQIVND (reference sequence).

The chain couples TRBV4-1 to TRBJ1-2; D ambiguous. This CDR3 region has 13 residues. Deletions cut 0 bases from V and 4 bases from J, with 6 bases between. Germline V gene sequence: CDR1 MGHRA, CDR2 YSYEKL. CDR3 bases: TGCGCCAGCAGCCAAGACCCCTTCTATGGCTACACCTTC. It codes for CASSQDPFYGYTF.

As DNA, the CDR3 is TGTGCCAGCAGCGGGGGGAGGGATTCACCCCTCCACTTT. Residues: CASSGGRDSPLHF. The rearrangement joins TRBV6-5 to TRBJ1-6; TRBD1 might be the D (5 bases). Looked up from germline, CDR1 is MNHEY and CDR2 is SVGAGI. The V gene lost 6 bases and the J gene lost 8 bases, with 11 bases spanning the gap. The CDR3 totals 13 residues.

The CDR3 here is CASSQDGRGYNEQFF. In DNA form, the CDR3 reads TGCGCCAGCAGCCAAGATGGGCGGGGGTACAATGAGCAGTTCTTC. V gene TRBV4-3 combines with J gene TRBJ2-1; 7 bases match TRBD2. CDR3 length equals 15 residues. The junction had 3 bases not matched to a gene; V was cut back by 0 bases and J by 4 bases. Germline V CDR1 and CDR2: LGHNA, YSLEER.

The CDR3 nucleotides are TGCGCCAGCAGTGAGGAGCGGGGGCGCTATGGCTACACCTTC. It translates to CASSEERGRYGYTF. The chain is built from TRBV10-2 and TRBJ1-2; weak D call: TRBD1 (6 bases). This CDR3 is built from 14 residues. Trimming took off 2 bases at V and 4 bases at J, with 11 bases between the two ends. Germline V gives CDR1 WSHSY, CDR2 SAAADI.

V usage is TRBV28 and J usage is TRBJ1-6; perhaps TRBD1 as D (5 bases). Trimming cost V 1 base and J 7 bases, with 11 bases left between them. This CDR3 is 15 amino acids long. CDR1 MDHEN and CDR2 SYDVKM come from the germline V gene. CDR3 coding DNA: TGTGCCAGCAGTTTATACGGGGGTCGGAATTCACCCCTCCACTTT. Amino acid sequence: CASSLYGGRNSPLHF.

The chain uses TRBV21-1 and TRBJ1-1; TRBD1, the table's D call, was not compared with the DNA. TRBV21-1 is assigned pseudogene status. This CDR3 is built from 15 residues. CDR3 bases: TGTGCCAGCAGCAAAGCCGGGACAGGGAACACTGAAGCTTTCTTT. Amino acids: CASSKAGTGNTEAFF.

CDR3 sequence reads: CASSPAGQRSPLHF. CDR3 in DNA: TGTGCCAGCTCACCAGCGGGACAGCGTTCACCCCTCCACTTT. The chain uses TRBV18 and TRBJ1-6, with 7 positions matching TRBD1. The CDR3 totals 14 residues. Trimming took 2 bases from V and 9 from J; bases not matched to a gene: 4. The germline V gene has CDR1 KGHSH and CDR2 LQKENI.

The chain uses TRBV19 and TRBJ1-1, with D unresolved. V gave up 1 base and J gave up 2 bases, with 8 bases separating them. In germline, CDR1 is LNHDA, CDR2 SQIVND (reference sequence). This CDR3 region has 14 residues. The CDR3, as DNA: TGTGCCAGTAGTATAGCGGACTCTAACACTGAAGCTTTCTTT. As protein: CASSIADSNTEAFF. Full variable domain (remainder filled in from reference TRBV19 and TRBJ1-1): DGGITQSPKYLFRKEGQNVTLSCEQNLNHDAMYWYRQDPGQGLRLIYYSQIVNDFQKGDIAEGYSVSREKKESFPLTVTSAQKNPTAFYLCASSIADSNTEAFFGQGTRLTVV.